This paragraph reports one T cell receptor beta chain. What it binds is unknown. The CDR3 is 13 amino acids. The V gene lost 1 base and the J gene lost 5 bases, with 10 bases spanning the gap. CDR1 and CDR2 (germline): SGHDT, YYEEEE. The data are from a study of CD8 T cells in ankylosing spondylitis. Making the TCR beta libraries involved quantitative 5'-RACE with molecular barcodes. TCRdb passed the 5' RACE reads through MiXCR, listing each CDR3 protein once. The repertoire includes fewer than 500,000 distinct CDR3 sequences, approximately 26% of them detected once, and 0.85% to 1% sits in the top ten. Broader study findings: Ankylosing spondylitis blood appeared to carry a characteristic TCR beta motif of several highly homologous variants. Certain motif variants had earlier appeared in reactive arthritis synovial fluid and blood. Disease-associated clones were reportedly significantly overrepresented in matched ankylosing spondylitis synovial fluid. Disease-linked clones displayed a CD8+ phenotype and appeared relatively rarely in peripheral blood.

Material: blood, either unsorted or a sorted T cell fraction (not recorded which). The source of this sequence is a male donor with ankylosing spondylitis. The gene calls are TRBV5-6 and TRBJ2-7; no reliable D call. The chain's CDR3 is CASSLLLRNEQYF. The CDR3 nucleotides read TGTGCCAGCAGCTTGCTCCTCCGCAACGAGCAGTACTTC. The entire variable domain, with the rest obtained from reference TRBV5-6 and TRBJ2-7, is as follows: DAGVTQSPTHLIKTRGQQVTLRCSPKSGHDTVSWYQQALGQGPQFIFQYYEEEERQRGNFPDRFSGHQFPNYSSELNVNALLLGDSALYLCASSLLLRNEQYFGPGTRLTVT.